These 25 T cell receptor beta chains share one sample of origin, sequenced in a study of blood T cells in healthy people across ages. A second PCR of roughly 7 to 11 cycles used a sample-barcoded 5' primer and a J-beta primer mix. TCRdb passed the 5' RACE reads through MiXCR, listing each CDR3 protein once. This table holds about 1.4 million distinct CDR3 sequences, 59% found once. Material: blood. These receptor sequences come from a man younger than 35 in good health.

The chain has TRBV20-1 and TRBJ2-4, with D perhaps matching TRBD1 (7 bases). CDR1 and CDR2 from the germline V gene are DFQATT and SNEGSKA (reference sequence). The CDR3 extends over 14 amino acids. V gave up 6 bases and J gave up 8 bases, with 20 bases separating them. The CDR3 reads CSAPRGAFRDIQYF. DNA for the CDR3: TGCAGTGCCCCCAGGGGGGCATTTAGGGACATTCAGTACTTC.

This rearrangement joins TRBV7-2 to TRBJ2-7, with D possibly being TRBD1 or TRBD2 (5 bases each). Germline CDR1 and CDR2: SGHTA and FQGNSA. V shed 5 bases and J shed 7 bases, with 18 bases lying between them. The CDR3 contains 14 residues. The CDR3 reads CASSRDRGYNEQYF. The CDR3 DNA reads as TGTGCCAGCAGCCGGGACCGAGGATACAATGAGCAGTACTTC. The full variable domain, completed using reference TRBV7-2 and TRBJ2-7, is GAGVSQSPSNKVTEKGKDVELRCDPISGHTALYWYRQSLGQGLEFLIYFQGNSAPDKSGLPSDRFSAERTGGSVSTLTIQRTQQEDSAVYLCASSRDRGYNEQYFGPGTRLTVT.

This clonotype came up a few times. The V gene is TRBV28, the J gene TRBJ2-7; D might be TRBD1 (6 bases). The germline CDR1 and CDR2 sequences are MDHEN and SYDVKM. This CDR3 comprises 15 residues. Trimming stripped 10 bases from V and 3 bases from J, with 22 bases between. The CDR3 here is CATSPVGDKGYEQYF. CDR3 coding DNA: TGTGCCACTTCCCCGGTAGGGGACAAAGGCTACGAGCAGTACTTC.

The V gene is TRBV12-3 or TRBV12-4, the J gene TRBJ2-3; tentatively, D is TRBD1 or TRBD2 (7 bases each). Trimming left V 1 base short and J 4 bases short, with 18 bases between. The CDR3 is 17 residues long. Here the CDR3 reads CASSLVWGGTVADTQYF. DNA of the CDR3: TGTGCCAGCAGTTTAGTGTGGGGAGGGACAGTTGCAGATACGCAGTATTTT.

The CDR3 is CASSELWAREVKETQYF. Here the CDR3 DNA reads TGTGCCAGCAGCGAACTCTGGGCCAGGGAAGTAAAAGAGACCCAGTACTTC. The chain uses TRBV7-9 and TRBJ2-5; perhaps TRBD1 as D (5 bases). CDR1 SEHNR and CDR2 FQNEAQ come from the germline V gene (reference sequence). Trimming left V 5 bases short and J 3 bases short, with 22 bases between. This CDR3 has 17 residues.

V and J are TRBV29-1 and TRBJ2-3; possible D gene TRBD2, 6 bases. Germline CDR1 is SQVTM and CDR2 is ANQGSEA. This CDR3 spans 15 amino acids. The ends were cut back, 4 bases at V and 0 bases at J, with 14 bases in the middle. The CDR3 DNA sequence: TGCAGCGTTGCAGGGAGGAGCGGGAGCACAGATACGCAGTATTTT. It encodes CSVAGRSGSTDTQYF.

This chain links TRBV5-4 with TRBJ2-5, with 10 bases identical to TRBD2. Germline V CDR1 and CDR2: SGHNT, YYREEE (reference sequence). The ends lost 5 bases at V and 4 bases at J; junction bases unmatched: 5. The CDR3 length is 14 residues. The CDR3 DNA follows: TGTGCCAGCAGTCTAGCGGGGGATCTAGAGACCCAGTACTTC. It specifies CASSLAGDLETQYF.

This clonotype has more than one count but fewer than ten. DNA for the CDR3: TGTGCCAGCAGTCCGCCGTCGGGGGTATGGGGAGCAGATACGCAGTATTTT. Its translation is CASSPPSGVWGADTQYF. The chain couples TRBV12-3 or TRBV12-4 to TRBJ2-3; D is perhaps TRBD2 (6 bases). There are 17 residues in the CDR3. V lost 5 bases and J lost 4, with 22 bases in between.

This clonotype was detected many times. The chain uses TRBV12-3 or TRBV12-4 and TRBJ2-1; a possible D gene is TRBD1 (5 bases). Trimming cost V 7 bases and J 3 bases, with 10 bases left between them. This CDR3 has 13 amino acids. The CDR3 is CASTPDSYNEQFF. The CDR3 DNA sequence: TGTGCCAGCACGCCCGACAGCTACAATGAGCAGTTCTTC.

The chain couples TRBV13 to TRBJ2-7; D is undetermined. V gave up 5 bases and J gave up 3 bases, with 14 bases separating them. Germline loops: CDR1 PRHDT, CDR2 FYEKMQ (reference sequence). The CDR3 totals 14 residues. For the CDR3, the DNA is TGTGCCAGCAGCCAAGATGGCAGCCACTACGAGCAGTACTTC. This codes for CASSQDGSHYEQYF.

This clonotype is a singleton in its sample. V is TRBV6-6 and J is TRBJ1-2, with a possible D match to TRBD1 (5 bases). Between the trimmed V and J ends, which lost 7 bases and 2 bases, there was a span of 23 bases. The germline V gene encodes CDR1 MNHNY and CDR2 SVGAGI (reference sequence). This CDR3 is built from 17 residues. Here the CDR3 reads CASTRPAYGRVNYGYTF. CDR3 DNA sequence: TGTGCCAGCACCAGGCCGGCCTATGGCAGGGTGAACTATGGCTACACCTTC.

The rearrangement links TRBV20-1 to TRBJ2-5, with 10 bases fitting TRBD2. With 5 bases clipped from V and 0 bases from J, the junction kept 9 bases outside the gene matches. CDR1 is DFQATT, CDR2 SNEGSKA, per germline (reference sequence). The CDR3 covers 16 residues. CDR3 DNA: TGCAGTGCTTATCCCGGGACTAGCGTGTACCAAGAGACCCAGTACTTC. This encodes CSAYPGTSVYQETQYF.

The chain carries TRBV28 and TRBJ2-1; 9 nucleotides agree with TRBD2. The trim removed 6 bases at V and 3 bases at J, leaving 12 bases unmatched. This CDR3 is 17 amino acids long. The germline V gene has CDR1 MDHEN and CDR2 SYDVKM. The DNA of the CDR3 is TGTGCCAGCAGCCTACCGGGGCGAGCGGGGGGCTACAATGAGCAGTTCTTC. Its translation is CASSLPGRAGGYNEQFF.

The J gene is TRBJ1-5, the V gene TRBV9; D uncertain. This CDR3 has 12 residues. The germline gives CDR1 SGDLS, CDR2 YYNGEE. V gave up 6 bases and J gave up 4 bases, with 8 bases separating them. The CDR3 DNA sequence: TGTGCCAGCATCAATCAAAATCAGCCCCAGCATTTT. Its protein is CASINQNQPQHF.

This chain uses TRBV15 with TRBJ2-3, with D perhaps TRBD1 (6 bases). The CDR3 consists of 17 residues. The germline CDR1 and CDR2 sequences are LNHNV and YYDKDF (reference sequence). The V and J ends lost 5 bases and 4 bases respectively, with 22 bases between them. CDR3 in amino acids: CATSRSHRVSFPDTQYF. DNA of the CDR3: TGTGCCACCAGCCGTTCCCACAGGGTTTCGTTCCCAGATACGCAGTATTTT.

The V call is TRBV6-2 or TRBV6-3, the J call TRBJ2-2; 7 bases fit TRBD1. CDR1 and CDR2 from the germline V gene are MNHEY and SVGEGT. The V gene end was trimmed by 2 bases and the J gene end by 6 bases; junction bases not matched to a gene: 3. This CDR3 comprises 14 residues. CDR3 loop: CASSYTRGPGELFF. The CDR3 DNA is TGTGCCAGCAGTTACACGAGGGGGCCCGGGGAGCTGTTTTTT.

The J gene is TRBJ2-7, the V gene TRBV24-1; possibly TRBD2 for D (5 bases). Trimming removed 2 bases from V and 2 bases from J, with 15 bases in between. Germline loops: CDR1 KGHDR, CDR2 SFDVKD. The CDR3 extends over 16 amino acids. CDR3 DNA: TGTGCCACCAGTGATTCGGTAGGTCGGGGAGCCTACGAGCAGTACTTC. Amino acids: CATSDSVGRGAYEQYF.

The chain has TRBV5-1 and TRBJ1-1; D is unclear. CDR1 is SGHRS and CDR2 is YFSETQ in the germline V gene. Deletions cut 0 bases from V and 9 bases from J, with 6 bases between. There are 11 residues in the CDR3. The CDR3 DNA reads TGCGCCAGCAGCTTGGTCCGGAAAGCTTTCTTT. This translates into CASSLVRKAFF.

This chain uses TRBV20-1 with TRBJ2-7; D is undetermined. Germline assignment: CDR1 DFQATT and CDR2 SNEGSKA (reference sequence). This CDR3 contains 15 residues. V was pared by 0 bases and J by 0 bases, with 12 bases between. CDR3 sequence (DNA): TGCAGTGCTAGAGATTCAGAGTTGTACTCCTACGAGCAGTACTTC. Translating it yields CSARDSELYSYEQYF.

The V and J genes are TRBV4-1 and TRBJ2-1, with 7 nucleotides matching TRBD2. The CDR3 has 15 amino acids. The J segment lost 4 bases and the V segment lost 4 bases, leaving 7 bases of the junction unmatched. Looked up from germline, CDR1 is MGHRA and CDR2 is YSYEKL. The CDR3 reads CASSPLAGEYNEQFF. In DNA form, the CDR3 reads TGCGCCAGCAGCCCCCTTGCGGGAGAATACAATGAGCAGTTCTTC.

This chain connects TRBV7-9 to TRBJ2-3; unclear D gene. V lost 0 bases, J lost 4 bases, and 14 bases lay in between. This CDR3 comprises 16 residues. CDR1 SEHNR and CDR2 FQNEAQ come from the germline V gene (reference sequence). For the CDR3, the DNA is TGTGCCAGCAGCTTAGCGCTTGGGGAATCTGCAGATACGCAGTATTTT. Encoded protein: CASSLALGESADTQYF.

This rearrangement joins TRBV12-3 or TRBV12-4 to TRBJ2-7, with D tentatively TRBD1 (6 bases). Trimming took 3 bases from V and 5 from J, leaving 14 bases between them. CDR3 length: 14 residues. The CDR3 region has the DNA TGTGCCAGCAGTTTCAGGGGCGCGGGTAACGAGCAGTACTTC. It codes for CASSFRGAGNEQYF.

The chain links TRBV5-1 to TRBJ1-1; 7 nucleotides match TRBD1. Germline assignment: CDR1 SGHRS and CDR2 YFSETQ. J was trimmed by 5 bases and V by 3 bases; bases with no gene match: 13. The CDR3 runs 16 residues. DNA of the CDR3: TGCGCCAGCAGCTCCACGTACAGGGGAGGTAGGACTGAAGCTTTCTTT. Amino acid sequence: CASSSTYRGGRTEAFF.

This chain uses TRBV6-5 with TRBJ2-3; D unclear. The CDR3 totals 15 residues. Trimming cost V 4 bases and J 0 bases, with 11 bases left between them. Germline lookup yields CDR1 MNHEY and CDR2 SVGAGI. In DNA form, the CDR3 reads TGTGCCAGCAGTTCTGGTCTAGTTAGCACAGATACGCAGTATTTT. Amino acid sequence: CASSSGLVSTDTQYF.

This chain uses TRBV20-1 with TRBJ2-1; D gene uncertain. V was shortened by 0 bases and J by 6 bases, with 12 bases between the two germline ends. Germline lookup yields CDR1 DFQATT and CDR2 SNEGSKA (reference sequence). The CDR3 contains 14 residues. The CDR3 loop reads CSARDSGRPNEQFF. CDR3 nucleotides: TGCAGTGCTAGAGATTCGGGCCGCCCCAATGAGCAGTTCTTC.